This T cell receptor (beta chain) was sequenced during a study of shared clonotypes between healthy human individuals (dated by TCRdb to 2019 to 2021). Regarding the complete study: Two women and three men aged 18 to 49 years were included in the cohort. For each donor, CD4 naive and CD4 memory were each given three plates, CD8 naive was given two plates, and CD8 memory was given one plate. Blood TCR repertoires of about 5 healthy adults were deeply sequenced to estimate repertoire size and the extent of clonotype sharing between individuals. To increase sequencing depth and limit assay-specific biases, different laboratories used diverse techniques to prepare libraries and sequence TCR repertoires. Each donor's leukapheresis produced roughly between roughly 0.85 and 10 billion PBMCs. Overall study results and their limits: Sharing across several donors was observed for roughly 5.4% of naive CD4, 3% to 4% of naive CD8, 2% to 2.5% of memory CD4, and roughly 0.4% of memory CD8 clonotypes. Rarefaction of sorted-subset datasets indicated incomplete sequencing despite the large sequencing depth. Naive subsets generally had larger estimated clonotype richness than memory subsets. Because the study included a small number of donors, the genetic and exposure-history diversity represented was limited. Clonotypes shared by all four sorted-subset donors showed higher generation probabilities than non-shared clonotypes. Pairwise subsampling led to the expectation that sequencing depth would affect the degree of clonotype sharing among donors. Sampling was limited to blood, and TCR repertoires in tissue likely differ from TCR repertoires in blood.

As for this clone: What antigen it recognizes has not been identified. Per-base qualities were not stored, and no clone one base away is much larger.

The germline V gene encodes CDR1 SGHKS and CDR2 YYEKEE (reference sequence). The germline V and J ends show losses of 4 bases and 3 bases respectively, and no gene match explains 2 bases of the junction. Spanning cysteine to phenylalanine, the CDR3 consists of 13 amino acids. Of all the DNA, just the CDR3 is kept, 39 bases in frame from base 1. The donors were healthy, HIV-negative adults who had no recently reported acute infections or vaccinations. All donors were Caucasian adults living in Nashville, Tennessee, USA. CD4+ T cells were enriched by magnetic negative selection, after which naive cells were positively selected on CD45RA and the negative fraction was taken as the memory subset. Blood was obtained by leukapheresis, after which PBMCs were separated by Ficoll-Histopaque density gradient centrifugation and cryopreserved in liquid nitrogen vapor phase. Purity and quantity of every magnetically sorted T cell population were checked by analytical flow cytometry. From each sorted fraction, genomic DNA was isolated and quantified by UV absorbance on a Nanodrop 2000c.

TCR CDR3 regions were amplified from genomic DNA by multiplex PCR using the deep immunoSEQ assay. Extracted genomic DNA from each cell subset was spread evenly across all wells of several immunoSEQ 96-well plates, with each plate serving as a replicate. For sorted subsets, about 220 ng of genomic DNA, equivalent to tens of thousands of T cell genomes, went into each replicate PCR. Purified libraries were measured with a Qubit 3.0 fluorometer, size-checked on a Bioanalyzer 2100, and measured again with the KAPA Library Quantification kit. Every immunoSEQ 96-well plate was sequenced on a separate single-read 150-cycle Illumina NextSeq 550 flow cell. As for the authors' bioinformatics: Because the immunoSEQ output included only junctional sequences and no quality scores, the filtering could not be the same as the filtering used for full-length reads. To assign V/J genes and CDR3, sequences were annotated using PyIR, a Python wrapper for IgBLAST v1.9, with IMGT germline references. Reads were removed for weak V/J assignments (E-value above 1e-6), missing CDR3, stop codons, out-of-frame junctions, or ambiguous translated residues. V3J clonotypes were defined by identical inferred V gene, J gene, and CDR3 amino acid sequence. To compute the percentage overlap between repertoires, the number of shared unique clonotypes was divided by the size of the smaller repertoire. Three approaches were used to assess repertoire richness: RTK rarefaction, the Chao1 estimator, and Recon v2.1 estimates of unobserved clonotypes. Generation probabilities were computed with OLGA for all TCRbeta clonotypes obtained by the gDNA method from several donors. Drawn from immuneACCESS, this table holds only the in-frame rearrangements with V and J called that TCRdb kept. Clones are partly lost; checked studies trace under half to an unresolved V gene and leave the rest unexplained. V and J calls and clone size come straight from that table; D and trimming were deduced from the DNA. The sample profile shows about 2.4 million clones; roughly 93% of them were found once. Of the sample, 0.36% falls within the top ten clones.

The source is a man in his late teens or twenties in good health. Some clones in this sample may be carry-over from other donors' samples. Specimen: naive CD4+ T cells from PBMCs. What the cell subset or site label conveys for this sample: CD45RA+ positively selected. Here the chain combines TRBV5-5 and TRBJ1-1, and 8 bases in between align with TRBD1. The DNA reads as follows: TGTGCCAGCAGCACAGGGGGGGACACTGAAGCTTTCTTT. Its protein reads: CASSTGGDTEAFF.